Here is one T cell receptor beta chain with its context. The antigen it recognizes is unknown. Per-base qualities were not stored, and no clone one base away is much larger. These data belong to a study of shared clonotypes between healthy human individuals (dated by TCRdb to about 2020). Background for the entire study: A couple of women and a few men aged 18 to 49 years were included in the cohort. Between about 0.9 and 8.9 billion PBMCs per donor were obtained by leukapheresis. For each donor, three plates each were used for CD4 naive and CD4 memory, two plates were used for CD8 naive, and one plate was used for CD8 memory. Libraries were prepared and TCR repertoires were sequenced by different laboratories using diverse techniques, in order to increase sequencing depth and limit assay-specific biases. To estimate repertoire size and how much clonotype sharing occurs between individuals, the study deeply sequenced the blood TCR repertoires of five healthy adults. Here is what the overall study found, with its caveats: Estimated clonotype richness was generally larger for naive than for memory subsets. Higher generation probabilities were observed for clonotypes shared by all four sorted-subset donors than for non-shared clonotypes. Sampling was restricted to blood, and TCR repertoires in tissue are likely to differ from TCR repertoires in blood. Sharing across several donors was observed for around 5% of naive CD4, less than 4% of naive CD8, over 2% of memory CD4, and about 0.4% of memory CD8 clonotypes. The small number of donors limited the genetic and exposure-history diversity represented. Pairwise subsampling indicated that sequencing depth was expected to affect the degree of clonotype sharing among donors. Even with the large sequencing depth, rarefaction of the sorted-subset datasets indicated that sequencing was incomplete.

Healthy HIV-negative adults with no recently reported acute infections or vaccinations were included as donors. Every donor was a Caucasian adult residing in Nashville, Tennessee, USA. Magnetic negative selection was used to enrich CD4+ T cells, after which naive cells were positively selected on CD45RA and the negative fraction became the memory subset. Blood was collected by leukapheresis, and PBMCs were isolated by Ficoll-Histopaque density gradient centrifugation and then cryopreserved in liquid nitrogen vapor phase. Purity and quantity of every magnetically sorted T cell population were checked by analytical flow cytometry. Each sorted fraction had its genomic DNA isolated and then quantified by UV absorbance on a Nanodrop 2000c. Using the deep immunoSEQ assay, multiplex PCR amplified TCR CDR3 regions from genomic DNA. For each cell subset, the extracted genomic DNA was distributed evenly across all wells of several immunoSEQ 96-well plates, and each plate served as one replicate. For sorted subsets, each replicate PCR was loaded with 200 ng genomic DNA, equivalent to approximately 33,000 T cell genomes. Purified libraries were quantified with a Qubit 3.0 fluorometer, sized on a Bioanalyzer 2100, and re-quantified with the KAPA Library Quantification kit. Each immunoSEQ 96-well plate was sequenced on its own single-read 150-cycle Illumina NextSeq 550 flow cell. The published analysis was carried out like this. The immunoSEQ output contained only junctional sequences without quality scores, so filtering could not match that applied to full-length reads. Sequences were annotated with PyIR, a Python wrapper for IgBLAST v1.9, and V/J genes and CDR3 were assigned using IMGT germline references. Any read was removed if the V/J assignment was weak (E-value above 1e-6), the CDR3 was missing, or the read contained stop codons, out-of-frame junctions, or ambiguous translated residues. V3J clonotypes were defined as sequences sharing the same inferred V gene, J gene, and CDR3 amino acid sequence. The percentage overlap between two repertoires was calculated by dividing the number of shared unique clonotypes by the size of the smaller repertoire. RTK rarefaction, the Chao1 estimator, and Recon v2.1 estimates of unobserved clonotypes were used to assess repertoire richness. Generation probabilities for all TCRbeta clonotypes obtained by the gDNA method from several donors were computed using OLGA. Entries here come from immuneACCESS through TCRdb and include only in-frame sequences with V and J called. Some clones fail to appear in such tables; in the studies checked, an unresolved V gene covers under half of the shortfall, and the cause of the remainder is unknown. The V and J calls and clone size were taken over from that table, and D and trimming were inferred from the DNA. The sample profile shows roughly 700,000 clones; approximately 79% of them were found once. Approximately 1.6% of the sample is held by the ten biggest clonotypes.

Inclusive of the bounding cysteine and phenylalanine, the CDR3 is 14 residues long. Only the CDR3 DNA stays, 42 bases, in frame from base 1. The V end loses 3 bases and the J end loses 1 base, and a stretch of 10 bases separates them. CDR1 is given as SGHRS and CDR2 as YFSETQ, both from the germline V gene. Recombination connected TRBV5-1 to TRBJ2-5; the D segment cannot be called with confidence. The source is a woman aged 25 to 39 in good health. The sample taken for sequencing was memory CD4+ T cells sorted from blood. Read against the paper, the sample's cell subset or site label means: CD45RA-negative fraction. The CDR3 has the sequence CASSWGFTQETQYF. The nucleotide sequence reads as follows: TGCGCCAGCAGCTGGGGTTTTACCCAAGAGACCCAGTACTTC. Supplemented by the reference TRBV5-1 and TRBJ2-5 proteins around the CDR3, the complete variable domain is KAGVTQTPRYLIKTRGQQVTLSCSPISGHRSVSWYQQTPGQGLQFLFEYFSETQRNKGNFPGRFSGRQFSNSRSEMNVSTLELGDSALYLCASSWGFTQETQYFGPGTRLLVL.